The clone carrying this TCR beta chain was counted many times. V lost 4 bases and J 2 bases, leaving 25 bases between the germline ends. The CDR3 is 19 residues long. Germline lookup yields CDR1 MNHNS and CDR2 SASEGT. This specimen comes from a study of regulatory T cells in long-lasting Graves disease. iRepertoire HTBI primers and Arm-PCR of CDR3 regions built TCR beta libraries. TCRdb recomputed calls from the multiplex PCR reads with MiXCR, one row per CDR3 protein. Among about 520,000 distinct CDR3 sequences listed, around 12% were seen once. Time point denoted: newly diagnosed GD, antithyroid drugs for less than 3 months. The TCR library used RNA extracted from PBMCs. Patients met American Thyroid Association criteria for Graves' disease. The EDTA tubes were filled with nine milliliters of drawn peripheral blood. The sample also formed part of further work on T cells in Graves' hyperthyroidism and ophthalmopathy.

The genes are TRBV6-1 and TRBJ2-3; TRBD2 might be the D (6 bases). This receptor was taken from a woman between 25 and 40 years old with Graves disease. Sample: peripheral blood mononuclear cells (PBMCs), taken at new diagnosis, from a patient treated with antithyroid drugs. In DNA form, the CDR3 reads TGTGCCAGCAGTGCGAGGTCGGGGGTCTGGGACTGGACCACAGATACGCAGTATTTT. Its protein product is CASSARSGVWDWTTDTQYF.